This T cell receptor beta chain is from a study of control samples from healthy donors and cancer patients. Produced via immunoSEQ multiplex PCR; TCRdb's table is partial and in-frame only. The profile shows around 40,000 clones, 91% of them singletons. The V and J ends lost 0 bases and 7 bases, in that order; junction bases with no gene match: 7. This CDR3 has 15 amino acids. Germline assignment: CDR1 SGDLS and CDR2 YYNGEE. The receptor was isolated from a middle-aged woman with head and neck cancer. The rearrangement links TRBV9 to TRBJ2-5, with TRBD2 identical over 9 bases. Sequenced input: PBMCs. DNA of the CDR3: TGTGCCAGCAGCGTAGGTACCCTAGCGGGGATGACCCAGTACTTC. It codes for CASSVGTLAGMTQYF.